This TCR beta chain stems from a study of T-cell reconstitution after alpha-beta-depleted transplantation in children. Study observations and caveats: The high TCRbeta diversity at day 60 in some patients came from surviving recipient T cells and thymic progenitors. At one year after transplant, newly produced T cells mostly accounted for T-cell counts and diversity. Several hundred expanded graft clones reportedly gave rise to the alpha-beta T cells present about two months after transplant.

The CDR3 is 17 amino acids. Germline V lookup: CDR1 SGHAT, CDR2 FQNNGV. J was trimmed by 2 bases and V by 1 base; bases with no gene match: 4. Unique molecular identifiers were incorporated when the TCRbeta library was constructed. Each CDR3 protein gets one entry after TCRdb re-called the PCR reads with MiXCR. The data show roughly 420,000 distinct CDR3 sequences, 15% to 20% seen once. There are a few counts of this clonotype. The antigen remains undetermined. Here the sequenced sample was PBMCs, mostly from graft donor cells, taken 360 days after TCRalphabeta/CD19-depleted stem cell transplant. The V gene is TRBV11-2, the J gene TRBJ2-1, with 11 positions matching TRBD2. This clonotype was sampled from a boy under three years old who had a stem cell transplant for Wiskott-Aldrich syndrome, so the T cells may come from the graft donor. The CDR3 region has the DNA TGTGCCAGCAGCTTAGGGACTAGCGGGTTACCCTACAATGAGCAGTTCTTC. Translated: CASSLGTSGLPYNEQFF.